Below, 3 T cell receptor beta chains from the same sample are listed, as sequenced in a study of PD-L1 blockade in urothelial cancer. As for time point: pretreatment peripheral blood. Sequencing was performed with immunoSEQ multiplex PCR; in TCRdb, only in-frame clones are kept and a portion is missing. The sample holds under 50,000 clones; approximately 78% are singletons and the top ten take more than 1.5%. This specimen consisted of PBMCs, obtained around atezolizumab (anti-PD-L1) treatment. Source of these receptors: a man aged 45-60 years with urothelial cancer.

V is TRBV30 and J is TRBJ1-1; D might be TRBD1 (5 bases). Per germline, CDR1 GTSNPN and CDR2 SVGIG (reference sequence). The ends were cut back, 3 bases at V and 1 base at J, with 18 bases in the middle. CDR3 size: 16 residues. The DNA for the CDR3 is TGTGCCTGGAGCCTAACAGCGGGACTCCCGAACACTGAAGCTTTCTTT. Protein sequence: CAWSLTAGLPNTEAFF.

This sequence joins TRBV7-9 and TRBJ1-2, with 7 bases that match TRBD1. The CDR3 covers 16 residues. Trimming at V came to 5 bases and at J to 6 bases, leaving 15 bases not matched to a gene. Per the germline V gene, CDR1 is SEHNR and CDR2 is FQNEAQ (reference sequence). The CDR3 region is CASSPLPRQGEDGYTF. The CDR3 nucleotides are TGTGCCAGCAGCCCTCTACCTAGACAGGGCGAGGATGGCTACACCTTC.

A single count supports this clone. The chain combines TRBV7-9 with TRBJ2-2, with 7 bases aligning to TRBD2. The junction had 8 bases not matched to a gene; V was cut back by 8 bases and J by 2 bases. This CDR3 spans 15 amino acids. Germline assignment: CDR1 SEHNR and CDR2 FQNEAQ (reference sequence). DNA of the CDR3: TGTGCCAGCGAGCCCTGGGGGGGTAACACCGGGGAGCTGTTTTTT. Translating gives CASEPWGGNTGELFF.